This section outlines one TCR beta chain sequence together with its context. TCRdb re-called clones from the PCR reads using MiXCR. Here the sample spans thousands of clones, 20% to 25% being singletons. All patients were untreated before thyroid surgery. V was trimmed by 7 bases and J by 4 bases, leaving 11 bases between them. The CDR3 covers 13 residues. Germline assignment: CDR1 MNHEY and CDR2 SVGAGI. The data were taken from a study of metastatic and nonmetastatic thyroid tumors. The clonotype was recovered from a female donor with papillary thyroid cancer or a benign thyroid nodule (not recorded which). Some clones in this sample may be carry-over from other donors' samples. The chain couples TRBV6-5 to TRBJ2-1; D gene ambiguous. The source material was tumor tissue. Here the CDR3 reads CASNYFAYNEQFF. The CDR3 region has the DNA TGTGCCAGCAACTACTTCGCTTACAATGAGCAGTTCTTC.